This TCR beta chain was identified during a study of blood T cell repertoires in COVID-19. The overall study: The United States, Italy and Spain were the sources of the acute and convalescent COVID-19 samples.

In the original analysis: Amplification of reference gene primers provided the estimated nucleated cell counts. TCRdb's table, derived via immunoSEQ multiplex PCR, lists solely in-frame clones and lacks some. The V and J calls and the clone size are those of that table, but D and trimming were determined from the DNA. This sample has 70,000 to 95,000 clones, with 85% to 90% found just once. The receptor comes from a woman between 65 and 79 years old with acute or convalescent COVID-19. The sequenced sample consisted of peripheral blood.

The CDR3 sequence: CASKNQGAPTDTQYF. Here the CDR3 DNA reads TGTGCCAGCAAAAACCAGGGGGCCCCCACAGATACGCAGTATTTT. V gene TRBV2 combines with J gene TRBJ2-3, with 8 bases fitting TRBD1. V dropped 7 bases and J dropped 2; count of bases not matched to a gene: 8. Germline V gene sequence: CDR1 SNHLY, CDR2 FYNNEI. This CDR3 region has 15 residues.